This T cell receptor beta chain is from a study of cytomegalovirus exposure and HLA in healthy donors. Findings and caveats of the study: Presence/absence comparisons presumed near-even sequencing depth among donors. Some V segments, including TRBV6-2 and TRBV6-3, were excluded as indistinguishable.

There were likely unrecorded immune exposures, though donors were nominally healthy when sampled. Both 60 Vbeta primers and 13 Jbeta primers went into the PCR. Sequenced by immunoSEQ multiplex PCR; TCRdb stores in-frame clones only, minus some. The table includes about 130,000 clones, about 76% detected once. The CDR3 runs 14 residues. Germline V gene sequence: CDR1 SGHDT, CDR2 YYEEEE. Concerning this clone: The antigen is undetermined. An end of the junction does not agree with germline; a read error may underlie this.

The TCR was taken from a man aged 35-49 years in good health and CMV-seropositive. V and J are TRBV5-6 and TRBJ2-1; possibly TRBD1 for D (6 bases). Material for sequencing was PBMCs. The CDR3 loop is CASSLDSTYNEQFF. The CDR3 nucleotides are TGTGCCAGCAGTTTGGACAGCACCTACAATGAGCAGTTCTTC.